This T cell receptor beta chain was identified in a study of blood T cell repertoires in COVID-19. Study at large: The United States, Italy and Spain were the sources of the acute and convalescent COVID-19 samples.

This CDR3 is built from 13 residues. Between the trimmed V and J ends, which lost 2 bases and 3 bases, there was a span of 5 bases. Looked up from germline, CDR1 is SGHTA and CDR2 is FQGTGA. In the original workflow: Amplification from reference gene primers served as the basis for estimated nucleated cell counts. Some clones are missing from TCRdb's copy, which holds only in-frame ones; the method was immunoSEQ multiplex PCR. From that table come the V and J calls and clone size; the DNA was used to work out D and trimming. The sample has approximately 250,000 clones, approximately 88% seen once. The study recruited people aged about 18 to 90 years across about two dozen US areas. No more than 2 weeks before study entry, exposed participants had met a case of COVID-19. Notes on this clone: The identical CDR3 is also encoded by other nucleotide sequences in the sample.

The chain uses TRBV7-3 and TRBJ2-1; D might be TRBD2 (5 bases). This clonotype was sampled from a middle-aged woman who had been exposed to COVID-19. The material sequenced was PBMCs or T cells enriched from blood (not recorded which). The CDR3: CASSLGSYNEQFF. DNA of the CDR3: TGTGCCAGCAGCTTAGGGAGCTACAATGAGCAGTTCTTC.